A selection of T cell receptor beta chains follows, all from one sample in a study of shared clonotypes between healthy human individuals. Repertoires were generated with immunoSEQ multiplex PCR, while TCRdb's copy carries only in-frame clones and drops some. The data hold over a million clones, with about 84% observed a single time. Sequenced sample: memory CD4+ T cells from PBMCs. These receptors were collected from a man between 18 and 35 years old in good health. Some clones in this sample may be carry-over from other donors' samples. Each CDR3 is given with its conserved first and last residue. D genes are given only for firm matches. Where a row states a size, it is once, few, many or the class of an expanded clone; other rows omit it.

d_call | j_call | v_call | clone_size | cdr3_aa | cdr3_nt
TRBD2 | TRBJ2-5 | TRBV28 | . | CASSFVTSGSGWGETQYF | TGTGCCAGCAGTTTCGTGACTAGCGGGAGTGGTTGGGGAGAGACCCAGTACTTC
. | TRBJ1-5 | TRBV2 | many | CASSETLGGNQPQHF | TGTGCCAGCAGTGAGACTTTAGGGGGCAATCAGCCCCAGCATTTT
. | TRBJ2-2 | TRBV13 | . | CASSLRTGANTGELFF | TGTGCCAGCAGCCTCCGGACGGGAGCCAACACCGGGGAGCTGTTTTTT
TRBD1 | TRBJ1-1 | TRBV29-1 | . | CSVERDRGFMNTEAFF | TGCAGCGTTGAGAGGGACAGGGGATTCATGAACACTGAAGCTTTCTTT
. | TRBJ2-7 | TRBV15 | . | CATSRAPGALSYEQYF | TGTGCCACCAGCAGAGCCCCCGGGGCTTTATCCTACGAGCAGTACTTC
. | TRBJ2-2 | TRBV7-9 | . | CASSFGSGELFF | TGTGCCAGCAGTTTCGGGTCCGGGGAGCTGTTTTTT
TRBD2 | TRBJ2-7 | TRBV2 | . | CASEKGLGLALHEQYF | TGTGCCAGCGAGAAAGGTTTGGGACTAGCTCTACACGAGCAGTACTTC
TRBD1 | TRBJ2-7 | TRBV30 | . | CAWSVAGGYEQYF | TGTGCCTGGAGTGTAGCAGGGGGCTACGAGCAGTACTTC
. | TRBJ2-2 | TRBV7-3 | . | CASRTASNTGELFF | TGTGCCAGCAGGACAGCCTCGAACACCGGGGAGCTGTTTTTT
. | TRBJ2-5 | TRBV2 | . | CASYRQGMGETQYF | TGTGCCAGCTACCGGCAGGGGATGGGAGAGACCCAGTACTTC
. | TRBJ2-2 | TRBV6-5 | few | CASTRDPKGGELFF | TGTGCCAGCACCCGGGACCCCAAGGGCGGGGAGCTGTTTTTT
. | TRBJ2-1 | TRBV11-3 | . | CASSLTGSYGSGSSYNEQFF | TGTGCCAGCAGCCTAACGGGGTCCTATGGGTCAGGGTCATCCTACAATGAGCAGTTCTTC
TRBD1 | TRBJ2-5 | TRBV11-2 | . | CASSLQTGAGGTQYF | TGTGCCAGCAGCTTGCAAACAGGGGCTGGAGGGACCCAGTACTTC
. | TRBJ2-1 | TRBV5-1 | . | CASSSSVGANEQFF | TGCGCCAGCAGCTCCTCCGTTGGTGCTAATGAGCAGTTCTTC
. | TRBJ1-1 | TRBV7-6 | . | CASSLGLGGTEAFF | TGTGCCAGCAGCTTAGGGTTGGGGGGCACTGAAGCTTTCTTT
. | TRBJ1-3 | TRBV7-8 | . | CASSPSSGGNTIYF | TGTGCCAGCAGCCCGTCCTCTGGAGGAAACACCATATATTTT
. | TRBJ2-7 | TRBV11-1 | . | CASSLVGGQYF | TGTGCCAGCAGCTTAGTGGGTGGGCAGTACTTC
TRBD1 | TRBJ1-3 | TRBV7-2 | . | CASSFSPGQGTGNTIYF | TGTGCCAGCAGCTTTAGCCCAGGACAGGGGACTGGAAACACCATATATTTT
. | TRBJ2-3 | TRBV7-2 | . | CASSLVRGVADTQYF | TGTGCCAGCAGCTTAGTTCGCGGGGTGGCAGATACGCAGTATTTT
. | TRBJ1-1 | TRBV9 | . | CASSPGGHTEAFF | TGTGCCAGCAGCCCAGGAGGCCACACTGAAGCTTTCTTT
TRBD2 | TRBJ2-1 | TRBV5-6 | . | CASSNLAGGNNEQFF | TGTGCCAGCAGCAACTTAGCGGGAGGGAACAATGAGCAGTTCTTC
. | TRBJ1-5 | TRBV6-5 | once | CASQYRAGRQPQHF | TGTGCCAGCCAATACCGGGCAGGAAGACAGCCCCAGCATTTT
. | TRBJ1-1 | TRBV4-3 | . | CASSRETYRAHTEAFF | TGCGCCAGCAGCCGGGAAACTTACAGGGCCCACACTGAAGCTTTCTTT
TRBD1 | TRBJ2-7 | TRBV28 | . | CASSLQSGQPRVNF | TGTGCCAGCAGTTTACAATCGGGACAGCCTAGGGTAAACTTC
TRBD2 | TRBJ2-7 | TRBV13 | . | CASSLGQLFTGTSVTYEQYF | TGTGCCAGCAGCTTAGGCCAGCTTTTTACAGGGACTAGCGTAACCTACGAGCAGTACTTC
TRBD2 | TRBJ2-7 | TRBV19 | . | CASKWTSGSYEQYF | TGTGCCAGTAAATGGACTAGCGGTTCCTACGAGCAGTACTTC
. | TRBJ2-5 | TRBV7-2 | . | CASSLSLETQYF | TGTGCCAGCAGCTTGTCCCTAGAGACCCAGTACTTC
. | TRBJ1-1 | TRBV16 | . | CASSPGGTEAFF | TGTGCCAGCAGCCCCGGGGGCACTGAAGCTTTCTTT
. | TRBJ2-2 | TRBV9 | . | CASSFGLPANTGELFF | TGTGCCAGCAGTTTCGGGCTACCCGCGAACACCGGGGAGCTGTTTTTT
. | TRBJ2-1 | TRBV9 | . | CASSVAGDLLYNEQFF | TGTGCCAGCAGCGTAGCAGGGGACCTACTTTACAATGAGCAGTTCTTC
. | TRBJ2-7 | TRBV15 | . | CATSRGADNYEQYF | TGTGCCACCAGCAGAGGGGCAGATAACTACGAGCAGTACTTC
. | TRBJ2-7 | TRBV6-1 | . | CASSEVTAIYEQYF | TGTGCCAGCAGTGAAGTTACGGCGATCTACGAGCAGTACTTC
TRBD1 | TRBJ1-5 | TRBV18 | . | CASSPTGEPNQPQHF | TGTGCCAGCTCTCCTACAGGGGAGCCAAATCAGCCCCAGCATTTT
TRBD2 | TRBJ2-2 | TRBV4-3 | . | CASSRGTSGTREGTGELFF | TGCGCCAGCAGCCGGGGGACTAGCGGGACCAGGGAGGGCACCGGGGAGCTGTTTTTT
. | TRBJ1-2 | TRBV18 | . | CASSPLGQGRYGYTF | TGTGCCAGCTCACCCCTGGGGCAGGGGAGATATGGCTACACCTTC
. | TRBJ2-4 | TRBV30 | . | CAYLSRGNIQYF | TGTGCCTACCTATCGCGGGGAAACATTCAGTACTTC
. | TRBJ1-2 | TRBV27 | many | CASSPPGTGALSGYTF | TGTGCCAGCAGCCCTCCCGGCACGGGGGCGCTTAGTGGCTACACCTTC
. | TRBJ1-2 | TRBV28 | . | CASSSTGRLRGYGYTF | TGTGCCAGCAGTTCCACCGGGCGTTTGCGAGGTTATGGCTACACCTTC
TRBD2 | TRBJ2-7 | TRBV7-2 | . | CASSLKREGHEQYF | TGTGCCAGCAGCTTGAAACGGGAGGGCCACGAGCAGTACTTC
. | TRBJ2-5 | TRBV5-1 | . | CASSFIVPQETQYF | TGCGCCAGCAGCTTTATCGTCCCGCAAGAGACCCAGTACTTC
TRBD1 | TRBJ2-1 | TRBV5-1 | . | CASSLGPGQGVAGSYNEQFF | TGCGCCAGCAGCTTGGGACCGGGACAGGGGGTTGCGGGCTCCTACAATGAGCAGTTCTTC
TRBD2 | TRBJ2-5 | TRBV7-9 | . | CASSVSRTSSSSETQYF | TGTGCCAGCAGCGTATCCCGGACTAGCTCATCTTCGGAGACCCAGTACTTC
TRBD1 | TRBJ2-3 | TRBV5-1 | . | CASSLSGTGTDTQYF | TGCGCCAGCAGCTTGTCCGGGACAGGGACAGATACGCAGTATTTT
. | TRBJ2-7 | TRBV5-1 | once | CASSLDPGYYEQYF | TGCGCCAGCAGCTTGGACCCCGGATACTACGAGCAGTACTTC
TRBD1 | TRBJ2-1 | TRBV7-2 | . | CASSYRDRERFF | TGTGCCAGCAGCTACCGAGACAGGGAGCGGTTCTTC
. | TRBJ1-4 | TRBV9 | few | CASSVGSTAREKLFF | TGTGCCAGCAGCGTTGGGTCTACCGCTCGGGAAAAACTGTTTTTT